The T cell receptor beta chain described here comes from a study of blood T cell repertoires in COVID-19. The assay was immunoSEQ multiplex PCR, and TCRdb's table has in-frame clones only and misses some. This table has a few hundred thousand clones, roughly 83% appearing once. The CDR3 is 13 amino acids. Germline V gene sequence: CDR1 MNHEY, CDR2 SMNVEV (reference sequence). The receptor's source is a woman in her forties or fifties with acute or convalescent COVID-19. The chain recombines TRBV27 with TRBJ2-7; 7 bases align to TRBD2. Sequenced material: peripheral blood. The DNA for the CDR3 is TGTGCTGTCAGAGCGGGAACCTTCTACGAGCAGTACTTC. Residues: CAVRAGTFYEQYF.